Presented here are 29 T cell receptor beta chains from one specimen sequenced in a study of blood T cell repertoires in COVID-19. TCRdb's copy holds only in-frame clones and misses some; the assay was immunoSEQ multiplex PCR. This sample carries roughly 87,000 clones, 60% to 80% of them seen once, and the ten largest clones take approximately 15%. Sequenced sample: peripheral blood. These receptor sequences come from a woman of 80 years or more with acute or convalescent COVID-19.

The chain combines TRBV4-3 with TRBJ2-3, with 8 bases that match TRBD2. This CDR3 is built from 18 residues. Trimming removed 0 bases from V and 9 bases from J; junction bases left unmatched: 17. Germline lookup yields CDR1 LGHNA and CDR2 YSLEER. The CDR3 is CASSQDSVVAGRRGTQYF. CDR3 DNA sequence: TGCGCCAGCAGCCAAGATTCGGTCGTAGCGGGGCGACGTGGAACGCAGTATTTT.

This chain connects TRBV5-4 to TRBJ2-3; no clear D gene. Trimming cost V 4 bases and J 2 bases, with 8 bases left between them. CDR1 SGHNT and CDR2 YYREEE come from the germline V gene (reference sequence). The CDR3 sequence is 13 residues long. CDR3 amino acids: CASSPRVTDTQYF. For the CDR3, the DNA is TGTGCCAGCAGCCCACGCGTCACAGATACGCAGTATTTT.

This chain connects TRBV4-2 to TRBJ2-3, with a weak D call TRBD1 (6 bases). V was cut by 1 base and J by 5 bases, with 19 bases left in between. Germline CDR1 LGHNA, CDR2 YNFKEQ. The CDR3 length is 17 residues. The CDR3 DNA is TGTGCCAGCAGCCAAGGTCAAAACAGGGCAAGGGAAGATACGCAGTATTTT. This gives the protein CASSQGQNRAREDTQYF.

This clone came up once. The chain uses TRBV6-5 and TRBJ2-1; 8 nucleotides match TRBD2. With V trimmed by 10 bases and J by 2 bases, 7 bases remained unmatched. Germline lookup yields CDR1 MNHEY and CDR2 SVGAGI. The CDR3 has 14 residues. The CDR3 DNA reads TGTGCCATAGGACGGGGGGGCGCCTACAATGAGCAGTTCTTC. It translates to CAIGRGGAYNEQFF.

The CDR3: CASSPYQGLYGYTF. DNA of the CDR3: TGTGCCAGCAGTCCATACCAGGGGCTCTATGGCTACACCTTC. The chain uses TRBV27 and TRBJ1-2, with TRBD1 as a possible D gene (6 bases). CDR3 length: 14 amino acids. Between the trimmed V and J ends, which lost 5 bases and 4 bases, there was a span of 14 bases. Germline assignment: CDR1 MNHEY and CDR2 SMNVEV (reference sequence).

There are a few counts of this clone. The chain combines TRBV3-1 (or the pseudogene TRBV3-2) with TRBJ1-6; maybe TRBD1 (5 bases). There are 13 residues in the CDR3. The V end lost 0 bases, the J end lost 10 bases, and 7 bases lay between the germline ends. Germline V lookup: CDR1 LGHDT, CDR2 YNNKEL (reference sequence). The DNA of the CDR3 is TGTGCCAGCAGCCAAGACAGGGAATCACCCCTCCACTTT. As protein: CASSQDRESPLHF.

The genes are TRBV7-8 and TRBJ1-2; 9 nucleotides line up with TRBD1. Germline V gene sequence: CDR1 SGHVS, CDR2 FQNEAQ. This CDR3 spans 17 amino acids. After removal of 3 bases from V and 4 bases from J, the junction contained 12 bases not matched to a gene. In nucleotides, the CDR3 is TGTGCCAGCAGCTTGCAGCGGGGGACAGGGCGACCCTATGGCTACACCTTC. Protein sequence: CASSLQRGTGRPYGYTF.

The chain is built from TRBV6-6 and TRBJ1-2; D is ambiguous. The CDR3 extends over 11 amino acids. With 6 bases removed from V and 5 bases from J, the gap between germline ends came to 7 bases. CDR1 MNHNY and CDR2 SVGAGI come from the germline V gene (reference sequence). As DNA, the CDR3 is TGTGCCAGCAGCCTCGGTTATGGCTACACCTTC. Translation gives CASSLGYGYTF.

The rearrangement links TRBV3-1 (or the pseudogene TRBV3-2) to TRBJ1-1, with 7 bases that match TRBD1. J was trimmed by 4 bases and V by 8 bases; bases with no gene match: 10. The CDR3 is made up of 14 amino acids. From germline, CDR1 is LGHDT and CDR2 YNNKEL (reference sequence). CDR3 loop: CASRQGEAGTEAFF. CDR3 nucleotide sequence: TGTGCCAGCCGACAGGGAGAAGCGGGCACTGAAGCTTTCTTT.

The chain couples TRBV7-2 to TRBJ1-1; TRBD1 matches 7 bases. The CDR3 runs to 15 residues. V lost 1 base to trimming and J lost 2 bases; unmatched junction nucleotides: 4. Germline assignment: CDR1 SGHTA and CDR2 FQGNSA. The CDR3 region is CASSLVTGVNTEAFF. As DNA, the CDR3 is TGTGCCAGCAGCTTAGTAACAGGGGTAAACACTGAAGCTTTCTTT.

This clone occurred once. Additional DNA sequences in this sample encode the identical CDR3. The rearrangement links TRBV20-1 to TRBJ2-7; TRBD2 is a possible D gene (5 bases). Trimming removed 1 base from V and 4 bases from J, with 5 bases in between. The CDR3 has 11 amino acids. Germline V gives CDR1 DFQATT, CDR2 SNEGSKA (reference sequence). The CDR3: CSARGGYEQYF. CDR3 bases: TGCAGTGCTAGAGGAGGGTACGAGCAGTACTTC.

V usage is TRBV6-4 and J usage is TRBJ1-5, with 7 bases lining up with TRBD1. CDR1 and CDR2 (germline): MRHNA, SNTAGT. The J segment lost 10 bases and the V segment lost 8 bases, leaving 26 bases of the junction unmatched. The CDR3 runs to 18 residues. The CDR3 reads CASRPNGTPQTGKGPQHF. The DNA of the CDR3 is TGTGCCAGCCGTCCTAACGGAACCCCGCAGACAGGGAAAGGACCCCAGCATTTT.

The chain combines TRBV2 with TRBJ2-5; a weak D match, TRBD2 (7 bases). V lost 7 bases, J lost 6 bases, and 12 bases lay in between. The CDR3 sequence is 12 residues long. CDR1 and CDR2 (germline): SNHLY, FYNNEI. The CDR3 sequence is CASKGGGKTQYF. The CDR3 region has the DNA TGTGCCAGCAAAGGGGGGGGGAAGACCCAGTACTTC.

The gene calls are TRBV18 and TRBJ1-1, with 7 bases that match TRBD1. Germline-derived CDR1 and CDR2 are KGHSH and LQKENI. J lost 4 bases, V lost 3 bases, and 5 bases had no gene match. This CDR3 comprises 14 residues. CDR3 loop: CASSPTGDGTEAFF. Written as DNA, the CDR3 is TGTGCCAGCTCACCTACAGGGGATGGCACTGAAGCTTTCTTT.

V gene TRBV4-3 combines with J gene TRBJ2-7; 7 nucleotides agree with TRBD1. The junction had 10 bases not matched to a gene; V was cut back by 0 bases and J by 8 bases. Looked up from germline, CDR1 is LGHNA and CDR2 is YSLEER. The CDR3 covers 15 residues. CDR3 loop: CASSQDRRDSRKQYF. Written as DNA, the CDR3 is TGCGCCAGCAGCCAAGATCGAAGGGACAGCCGTAAGCAGTACTTC.

The chain carries TRBV15 and TRBJ1-1; no clear D gene. This CDR3 is 16 amino acids long. The germline V gene encodes CDR1 LNHNV and CDR2 YYDKDF (reference sequence). V lost 2 bases to trimming and J lost 1 base, with 14 bases between them. DNA for the CDR3: TGTGCCACCAGCAGAATTGGAGGGAAGGCGAACACTGAAGCTTTCTTT. Translating gives CATSRIGGKANTEAFF.

The V and J genes are TRBV7-8 and TRBJ2-4; 14 nucleotides match TRBD2. Per germline, CDR1 SGHVS and CDR2 FQNEAQ. V shed 8 bases and J 0 bases; nucleotides not matched to a gene: 6. This CDR3 is built from 17 residues. The CDR3 loop is CASLGLAGGLAKNIQYF. The CDR3 nucleotides are TGTGCCAGCTTAGGACTAGCGGGGGGCCTAGCCAAAAACATTCAGTACTTC.

This clone came up a few times. J is TRBJ1-1 and V is TRBV6-2 or TRBV6-3; tentatively, D is TRBD1 (5 bases). The CDR3 is 15 residues long. V lost 4 bases and J 2 bases, leaving 14 bases between the germline ends. Germline CDR1 and CDR2: MNHEY and SVGEGT. CDR3 protein: CASSFSTVLNTEAFF. The CDR3 bases are TGTGCCAGCAGTTTCTCGACAGTCCTTAACACTGAAGCTTTCTTT.

This chain links TRBV14 with TRBJ1-2; tentatively, D is TRBD1 (5 bases). V was shortened by 1 base and J by 6 bases, with 21 bases between the two germline ends. Per the germline V gene, CDR1 is SGHDN and CDR2 is FVKESK. The CDR3 contains 17 residues. In DNA, the CDR3 is TGTGCCAGCAGCCAAGGGGTTGGCCATCCTGGGGCTAATGGCTACACCTTC. Residues: CASSQGVGHPGANGYTF.

The chain couples TRBV5-1 to TRBJ2-6; 9 bases map to TRBD1. The CDR3 loop spans 16 amino acids. Germline V gives CDR1 SGHRS, CDR2 YFSETQ. After removal of 4 bases from V and 4 bases from J, the junction contained 6 bases not matched to a gene. CDR3 bases: TGCGCCAGCAGCCTACAGGGGGCGGGAGGGGCCAACGTCCTGACTTTC. Translated: CASSLQGAGGANVLTF.

This clone was seen many times. CDR3 loop: CASSYAGQGPETQYF. In nucleotides, the CDR3 is TGTGCCAGCAGTTACGCCGGACAGGGGCCAGAGACCCAGTACTTC. The V and J genes are TRBV6-2 or TRBV6-3 and TRBJ2-5; 9 nucleotides line up with TRBD1. This CDR3 comprises 15 residues. Trimming took 2 bases from V and 4 from J; bases not matched to a gene: 5. CDR1 and CDR2 (germline): MNHEY, SVGEGT.

This clone appeared a single time. This rearrangement joins TRBV18 to TRBJ1-4, with 8 positions matching TRBD1. The CDR3 covers 16 residues. Germline V gene data show CDR1 as KGHSH and CDR2 as LQKENI. J lost 5 bases, V lost 5 bases, and 10 bases had no gene match. The CDR3 DNA is TGTGCCAGCTCATCCAGGGGGACAGGCCTAAATGAAAAACTGTTTTTT. Its protein product is CASSSRGTGLNEKLFF.

The chain has TRBV27 and TRBJ1-2, with TRBD1 identical over 11 bases. V was pared by 3 bases and J by 6 bases, with 3 bases of the junction left unmatched. The germline V gene has CDR1 MNHEY and CDR2 SMNVEV (reference sequence). The CDR3 consists of 14 residues. CDR3 nucleotides: TGTGCCAGCAGTTTCCGGACAGGGGGCGATGGCTACACCTTC. Its translation is CASSFRTGGDGYTF.

V and J are TRBV6-2 or TRBV6-3 and TRBJ1-1; D is undetermined. The CDR3 loop spans 14 amino acids. Germline CDR1 MNHEY, CDR2 SVGEGT. Between the trimmed V and J ends, which lost 2 bases and 1 base, there was a span of 8 bases. DNA for the CDR3: TGTGCCAGCAGTTACCCTAGAGAGAACACTGAAGCTTTCTTT. It specifies CASSYPRENTEAFF.

V gene TRBV6-4 combines with J gene TRBJ2-7, with 10 nucleotides matching TRBD1. V lost 4 bases to trimming and J lost 2 bases; unmatched junction nucleotides: 2. This CDR3 has 14 amino acids. The germline V gene has CDR1 MRHNA and CDR2 SNTAGT. The CDR3: CASSVGQGAYEQYF. The CDR3 DNA reads as TGTGCCAGCAGTGTAGGACAGGGGGCCTACGAGCAGTACTTC.

The chain combines TRBV7-3 with TRBJ1-5; D gene unclear. The V and J ends lost 1 base and 0 bases respectively, with 13 bases between them. This CDR3 is 17 amino acids long. Germline values: CDR1 SGHTA, CDR2 FQGTGA. This CDR3 is CASSLRWRVDSNQPQHF. In nucleotides, the CDR3 is TGTGCCAGCAGCTTAAGGTGGAGGGTCGATAGCAATCAGCCCCAGCATTTT.

V usage is TRBV4-3 and J usage is TRBJ2-5; 8 bases fit TRBD2. V was pared by 1 base and J by 2 bases, with 6 bases of the junction left unmatched. The germline V gene has CDR1 LGHNA and CDR2 YSLEER. This CDR3 region has 16 residues. As DNA, the CDR3 is TGCGCCAGCAGCCAAGGAGCGGCGGGGGGACAAGAGACCCAGTACTTC. Amino acid sequence: CASSQGAAGGQETQYF.

The V gene is TRBV7-6, the J gene TRBJ2-7; 7 bases agree with TRBD2. V gave up 7 bases and J gave up 7 bases; unmatched junction bases: 25. The CDR3 spans 18 residues. Per germline, CDR1 SGHVS and CDR2 FNYEAQ. CDR3 nucleotides: TGTGCCAGCACCCCCGGAGAACCAGGACCCCTAGGGGAGGGAGAGCAGTACTTC. It yields the protein CASTPGEPGPLGEGEQYF.

This clone was seen once. The V call is TRBV6-5, the J call TRBJ1-2, with TRBD1 identical over 8 bases. The CDR3 has 14 amino acids. The germline CDR1 and CDR2 sequences are MNHEY and SVGAGI. J gave up 7 bases and V 10 bases, and 14 bases lay outside the gene matches. This CDR3 reads CATAPGQGAGGYTF. CDR3 sequence (DNA): TGTGCCACAGCCCCGGGGCAGGGGGCGGGTGGCTACACCTTC.